A single sample is the source of the 15 T cell receptor beta chains below, sequenced in a study of beta chain features in type 1 diabetes. Reverse transcription of all isolated RNA meant that expressed TCRB transcripts were sequenced. Repertoires were generated with immunoSEQ multiplex PCR, while TCRdb's copy carries only in-frame clones and drops some. Of 200,000 to 250,000 clones detected, 55% to 70% appear once; the ten largest clones hold approximately 0.053%. Material: naive CD4+ T cells from blood. The receptors derive from a young man in good health.

This clone was recorded only once. The chain joins TRBV20-1 to TRBJ2-7; D gene ambiguous. This CDR3 has 11 amino acids. Germline loops: CDR1 DFQATT, CDR2 SNEGSKA (reference sequence). The V gene lost 4 bases and the J gene lost 6 bases, with 10 bases spanning the gap. The CDR3 loop reads CSATFSSEQYF. CDR3 DNA: TGCAGTGCTACCTTTAGCTCCGAGCAGTACTTC.

CDR3 sequence: CASSGPLGTPDNEQFF. The CDR3 nucleotides read TGTGCCAGCAGTGGCCCCCTAGGGACACCGGACAATGAGCAGTTCTTC. The chain links TRBV25-1 to TRBJ2-1; possible D gene TRBD1, 6 bases. The CDR3 sequence is 16 residues long. Trimming shortened V by 4 bases and J by 5 bases, and 18 bases separated the two germline ends. Germline CDR1 and CDR2: MGHDK and SYGVNS.

The gene calls are TRBV25-1 and TRBJ2-5, with 12 positions matching TRBD2. V was pared by 8 bases and J by 5 bases, with 9 bases of the junction left unmatched. Germline V CDR1 and CDR2: MGHDK, SYGVNS. The CDR3 sequence is 15 residues long. CDR3 protein: CASRKTSGSQETQYF. The CDR3 region has the DNA TGTGCCAGCCGGAAGACTAGCGGGAGTCAGGAGACCCAGTACTTC.

Points on this clone: The identical CDR3 is also encoded by other nucleotide sequences in the sample. The chain is built from TRBV30 and TRBJ2-5; no clear D gene. CDR1 and CDR2 (germline): GTSNPN, SVGIG (reference sequence). The V end lost 5 bases, the J end lost 2 bases, and 3 bases lay between the germline ends. CDR3 size: 10 residues. The CDR3 here is CAWSQETQYF. The CDR3 bases are TGTGCCTGGTCTCAAGAGACCCAGTACTTC. Looking up the rest from reference TRBV30 and TRBJ2-5 gives the full variable domain: SQTIHQWPATLVQPVGSPLSLECTVEGTSNPNLYWYRQAAGRGLQLLFYSVGIGQISSEVPQNLSASRPQDRQFILSSKKLLLSDSGFYLCAWSQETQYFGPGTRLLVL.

The genes are TRBV30 and TRBJ2-2; 7 nucleotides agree with TRBD1. Germline V gene data show CDR1 as GTSNPN and CDR2 as SVGIG (reference sequence). Trimming took 2 bases from V and 0 from J; bases not matched to a gene: 6. This CDR3 has 16 residues. The CDR3 DNA is TGTGCCTGGAGTACGGGACAGAGACCGAACACCGGGGAGCTGTTTTTT. This sequence encodes CAWSTGQRPNTGELFF.

The genes are TRBV30 and TRBJ2-2; no reliable D call. Germline assignment: CDR1 GTSNPN and CDR2 SVGIG (reference sequence). Between the trimmed V and J ends, which lost 0 bases and 3 bases, there was a span of 11 bases. The CDR3 loop spans 15 amino acids. The CDR3 is CAWSVRRGHTGELFF. DNA for the CDR3: TGTGCCTGGAGTGTACGTCGTGGGCACACCGGGGAGCTGTTTTTT.

The chain couples TRBV2 to TRBJ2-3; D possibly corresponds to TRBD2 (6 bases). Looked up from germline, CDR1 is SNHLY and CDR2 is FYNNEI. The CDR3 runs 13 residues. Trimming took off 5 bases at V and 2 bases at J, with 8 bases between the two ends. The CDR3 loop reads CASSLDYTDTQYF. CDR3 sequence (DNA): TGTGCCAGCAGTCTGGACTACACAGATACGCAGTATTTT.

This sequence joins TRBV29-1 and TRBJ2-5, with D maybe TRBD1 (6 bases). This CDR3 is 13 amino acids long. Trimming stripped 4 bases from V and 4 bases from J, with 13 bases between. CDR1 is SQVTM, CDR2 ANQGSEA, per germline. CDR3 residues: CSVVGAGRETQYF. As DNA, the CDR3 is TGCAGCGTTGTGGGGGCCGGAAGAGAGACCCAGTACTTC.

The chain carries TRBV9 and TRBJ2-1; 8 bases line up with TRBD2. The ends lost 3 bases at V and 7 bases at J; junction bases unmatched: 9. Looked up from germline, CDR1 is SGDLS and CDR2 is YYNGEE. This CDR3 region has 15 residues. In DNA form, the CDR3 reads TGTGCCAGCAGCGAGGGACTAGTTGGAGGGAATGAGCAGTTCTTC. Translating gives CASSEGLVGGNEQFF.

The chain couples TRBV29-1 to TRBJ1-1; TRBD1 is a possible D gene (6 bases). The CDR3 spans 10 residues. Trimming shortened V by 6 bases and J by 11 bases, and 13 bases separated the two germline ends. Germline CDR1 SQVTM, CDR2 ANQGSEA. This CDR3 reads CSVDSPDAFF. CDR3 coding DNA: TGCAGCGTGGACAGCCCCGACGCTTTCTTT.

This clone was counted only a few times. The V call is TRBV7-2, the J call TRBJ2-1; D not resolved. The CDR3 totals 14 residues. Germline CDR1 reads SGHTA; CDR2 reads FQGNSA. V lost 2 bases and J 9 bases, leaving 14 bases between the germline ends. In nucleotides, the CDR3 is TGTGCCAGCAGCTTAAGGACCGGTGAGGCTGAGCAGTTCTTC. It is translated as CASSLRTGEAEQFF.

The chain combines TRBV7-2 with TRBJ2-1; the match to TRBD2 covers 7 bases. V lost 5 bases, J lost 4 bases, and 14 bases stayed unmatched. Germline-derived CDR1 and CDR2 are SGHTA and FQGNSA. The CDR3 sequence is 17 residues long. CDR3 DNA sequence: TGTGCCAGCAGCCCCATTGGGTTGAGCGGGGCTTACAATGAGCAGTTCTTC. Translating gives CASSPIGLSGAYNEQFF.

In its sample, this clone was seen once. This chain connects TRBV28 to TRBJ2-1, with 14 bases fitting TRBD2. Germline V lookup: CDR1 MDHEN, CDR2 SYDVKM. J gave up 6 bases and V 3 bases, and 4 bases lay outside the gene matches. This CDR3 is 16 amino acids long. CDR3 sequence: CASSFPGLAGVNEQFF. CDR3 in DNA: TGTGCCAGCAGTTTCCCGGGACTAGCGGGAGTCAATGAGCAGTTCTTC. The full variable domain, rest sourced from reference TRBV28 and TRBJ2-1, is DVKVTQSSRYLVKRTGEKVFLECVQDMDHENMFWYRQDPGLGLRLIYFSYDVKMKEKGDIPEGYSVSREKKERFSLILESASTNQTSMYLCASSFPGLAGVNEQFFGPGTRLTVL.

The chain uses TRBV7-9 and TRBJ2-7; perhaps TRBD2 as D (6 bases). The CDR3 is 16 residues long. In germline, CDR1 is SEHNR, CDR2 FQNEAQ (reference sequence). V was trimmed by 4 bases and J by 2 bases, leaving 18 bases between them. CDR3 loop: CASSSLGGTRAYEQYF. The CDR3 region has the DNA TGTGCCAGCAGCTCTCTAGGAGGGACGAGGGCCTACGAGCAGTACTTC.

The chain recombines TRBV28 with TRBJ2-7; D ambiguous. The V end lost 8 bases, the J end lost 6 bases, and 11 bases lay between the germline ends. The CDR3 has 11 amino acids. Germline V gene sequence: CDR1 MDHEN, CDR2 SYDVKM. As DNA, the CDR3 is TGTGCCAGCGGCACTATCTCCGAGCAGTACTTC. The encoded protein is CASGTISEQYF.